The 25 T cell receptor beta chains listed next were all sequenced from one sample in a study of Ad26.COV2.S vaccination and SARS-CoV-2 variants. Treatment specified: roughly 18 received Ad26.COV2.S at low or high dose, single or two shots; about 5 received placebo; per-sample allocation not given. Each sample was drawn 63 days after the first injection (of vaccine or placebo). The data were produced by immunoSEQ multiplex PCR, yet TCRdb's version contains in-frame clones alone and is incomplete. In the table there are 300,000 to 350,000 clones, 80% to 90% of which are singletons. The source was peripheral blood, collected in a trial of Ad26.COV2.S vaccine versus placebo. Receptors were obtained from a person between 18 and 65 years old who received the Ad26.COV2.S COVID-19 vaccine or a placebo.

The chain combines TRBV5-4 with TRBJ1-6, with D tentatively TRBD1 (5 bases). V was shortened by 1 base and J by 7 bases, with 9 bases between the two germline ends. This CDR3 spans 14 amino acids. CDR1 is SGHNT, CDR2 YYREEE, per germline (reference sequence). This chain's CDR3 is CASSLQRGNSPLHF. CDR3 sequence (DNA): TGTGCCAGCAGCTTGCAAAGGGGAAATTCACCCCTCCACTTT.

The rearrangement joins TRBV6-5 to TRBJ2-7; maybe TRBD1 (8 bases). Germline V gene lookup returns CDR1 MNHEY and CDR2 SVGAGI. The V gene lost 2 bases and the J gene lost 7 bases, with 21 bases spanning the gap. This CDR3 has 16 amino acids. The CDR3 protein is CASSYGGGDRHEEQYF. DNA of the CDR3: TGTGCCAGCAGTTACGGAGGGGGGGACAGGCATGAAGAGCAGTACTTC.

The chain recombines TRBV5-6 with TRBJ1-6; D is unresolved. In germline, CDR1 is SGHDT, CDR2 YYEEEE. V lost 0 bases and J lost 2, with 9 bases in between. This CDR3 contains 16 residues. The CDR3 nucleotides are TGTGCCAGCAGCTTGGGGTACGGTACCTATAATTCACCCCTCCACTTT. It specifies CASSLGYGTYNSPLHF.

There are a few counts of this clone. The V call is TRBV4-2, the J call TRBJ1-1, with a possible D match to TRBD1 (6 bases). Germline CDR1 LGHNA, CDR2 YNFKEQ. The CDR3 totals 16 residues. Trimming took 1 base from V and 2 from J, leaving 14 bases between them. In DNA, the CDR3 is TGTGCCAGCAGCCAAGGCATAGGGGGGGATAACACTGAAGCTTTCTTT. The encoded protein is CASSQGIGGDNTEAFF.

This clone was seen a few times. This rearrangement joins TRBV9 to TRBJ1-5; tentatively, D is TRBD1 (5 bases). Trimming shortened V by 4 bases and J by 2 bases, and 13 bases separated the two germline ends. The CDR3 sequence is 15 residues long. CDR1 and CDR2 from the germline V gene are SGDLS and YYNGEE. The CDR3 nucleotides read TGTGCCAGCAGCCCCCAGCCGGGACGCAATCAGCCCCAGCATTTT. This gives the protein CASSPQPGRNQPQHF.

J is TRBJ2-1 and V is TRBV7-2; TRBD2 is a possible D gene (6 bases). CDR3 size: 16 residues. V lost 2 bases and J 0 bases, leaving 11 bases between the germline ends. CDR1 is SGHTA, CDR2 FQGNSA, per germline. Here the CDR3 DNA reads TGTGCCAGCAGCTTACAGGGACTTATCTCCTACAATGAGCAGTTCTTC. Its protein is CASSLQGLISYNEQFF.

This chain uses TRBV5-6 with TRBJ2-7; no definite D call. The CDR3 is 14 residues long. Deletions cut 4 bases from V and 3 bases from J, with 14 bases between. From germline, CDR1 is SGHDT and CDR2 YYEEEE. The chain's CDR3 is CASSVSGENYEQYF. In DNA form, the CDR3 reads TGTGCCAGCAGCGTGTCGGGCGAGAACTACGAGCAGTACTTC.

The chain links TRBV10-3 to TRBJ2-7; the D gene could be TRBD1 or TRBD2 (5 bases each). CDR1 and CDR2 (germline): ENHRY, SYGVKD. This CDR3 has 14 amino acids. The germline V and J ends were trimmed by 8 bases and 0 bases, with 14 bases remaining between them. The CDR3 region is CAIRLGPSSYEQYF. CDR3 coding DNA: TGTGCCATCCGTTTGGGACCGAGCTCCTACGAGCAGTACTTC.

The V and J genes are TRBV18 and TRBJ2-7; no clear D. CDR1 KGHSH and CDR2 LQKENI come from the germline V gene. The CDR3 is 13 amino acids. The ends were cut back, 2 bases at V and 1 base at J, with 6 bases in the middle. The CDR3 nucleotides are TGTGCCAGCTCACCATCCGTTTCCTACGAGCAGTACTTC. It encodes CASSPSVSYEQYF.

The V gene is TRBV5-1, the J gene TRBJ1-5; TRBD1 might be the D (6 bases). The CDR3 contains 14 residues. The V gene's germline CDR1 is SGHRS and CDR2 YFSETQ. V dropped 4 bases and J dropped 4 bases, with 12 bases sitting between them. CDR3 loop: CASSHGQLNQPQHF. In DNA, the CDR3 is TGCGCCAGCAGCCACGGACAGCTAAATCAGCCCCAGCATTTT.

The rearrangement links TRBV7-2 to TRBJ2-5, with D tentatively TRBD1 (5 bases). V was trimmed by 5 bases and J by 5 bases, leaving 12 bases between them. This CDR3 is 13 amino acids long. The germline gives CDR1 SGHTA, CDR2 FQGNSA. CDR3 DNA: TGTGCCAGCAGCCCTCAAGGGGCCGAGACCCAGTACTTC. Translating it yields CASSPQGAETQYF.

The chain has TRBV2 and TRBJ1-2; 7 bases align to TRBD1. Germline values: CDR1 SNHLY, CDR2 FYNNEI. The CDR3 spans 14 residues. With 11 bases clipped from V and 2 bases from J, the junction kept 11 bases outside the gene matches. DNA for the CDR3: TGTGCCGCCTCCGGGACAGCGATCAACTATGGCTACACCTTC. It specifies CAASGTAINYGYTF.

This chain uses TRBV29-1 with TRBJ2-7, with 8 bases identical to TRBD2. The CDR3 is 13 amino acids. Germline V gene sequence: CDR1 SQVTM, CDR2 ANQGSEA. The J segment lost 4 bases and the V segment lost 1 base, leaving 3 bases of the junction unmatched. CDR3 region: CSVEVAGGYEQYF. The CDR3 DNA sequence: TGCAGCGTTGAAGTTGCGGGGGGTTACGAGCAGTACTTC.

The genes are TRBV6-5 and TRBJ1-2, with TRBD1 as a possible D gene (5 bases). This CDR3 region has 14 residues. Germline V gives CDR1 MNHEY, CDR2 SVGAGI. With 8 bases removed from V and 4 bases from J, the gap between germline ends came to 17 bases. Here the CDR3 reads CASGNQGALYGYTF. CDR3 nucleotides: TGTGCCAGCGGTAACCAAGGGGCGCTCTATGGCTACACCTTC.

The rearrangement links TRBV19 to TRBJ2-1, with D possibly being TRBD1 (6 bases). Germline CDR1 and CDR2: LNHDA and SQIVND (reference sequence). V was clipped by 6 bases and J by 11 bases, with 11 bases between them. This CDR3 contains 11 residues. The CDR3 sequence: CASRTTGQQFF. The CDR3, as DNA: TGTGCCAGTAGGACGACAGGTCAGCAGTTCTTC.

Concerning this clone itself: At the DNA level, this CDR3 is encoded by other sequences in the same sample as well. CDR3 sequence: CASRATGNTEAFF. In DNA, the CDR3 is TGTGCCAGCAGGGCGACAGGAAACACTGAAGCTTTCTTT. This chain joins TRBV5-6 and TRBJ1-1, with D perhaps TRBD1 (6 bases). Per germline, CDR1 SGHDT and CDR2 YYEEEE. The ends were cut back, 5 bases at V and 2 bases at J, with 10 bases in the middle. The CDR3 length is 13 residues.

This clone was observed once. The rearrangement uses TRBV6-5 and TRBJ2-1; weak D call: TRBD2 (6 bases). This CDR3 has 14 amino acids. CDR1 MNHEY and CDR2 SVGAGI come from the germline V gene. Deletions cut 0 bases from V and 8 bases from J, with 11 bases between. This CDR3 reads CASSYSLAFDEQFF. Written as DNA, the CDR3 is TGTGCCAGCAGTTACTCCCTAGCGTTCGATGAGCAGTTCTTC.

V is TRBV18 and J is TRBJ1-1; D is perhaps TRBD1 (5 bases). Trimming took 0 bases from V and 5 from J, leaving 13 bases between them. Germline values: CDR1 KGHSH, CDR2 LQKENI. This CDR3 region has 15 residues. This chain's CDR3 is CASSPPVGVVTEAFF. Written as DNA, the CDR3 is TGTGCCAGCTCACCACCGGTGGGGGTAGTGACTGAAGCTTTCTTT.

The gene calls are TRBV2 and TRBJ2-7; D is possibly TRBD2 (5 bases). The CDR3 extends over 16 amino acids. Germline V gene lookup returns CDR1 SNHLY and CDR2 FYNNEI. V dropped 1 base and J dropped 4 bases, with 17 bases sitting between them. Here the CDR3 reads CASSEGGSVGFYEQYF. DNA of the CDR3: TGTGCCAGCAGTGAAGGAGGGTCGGTGGGCTTTTACGAGCAGTACTTC.

At least ten counts were recorded for this clone. CDR3 sequence: CASRSGQNTEAFF. In DNA, the CDR3 is TGTGCCAGCAGATCCGGACAGAACACTGAAGCTTTCTTT. The rearrangement joins TRBV18 to TRBJ1-1; maybe TRBD1 (5 bases). Trimming pared 8 bases from V and 1 base from J, leaving 11 bases between. The CDR3 has 13 amino acids. The germline CDR1 and CDR2 sequences are KGHSH and LQKENI. Together with reference TRBV18 and TRBJ1-1, the CDR3 gives the full variable domain: NAGVMQNPRHLVRRRGQEARLRCSPMKGHSHVYWYRQLPEEGLKFMVYLQKENIIDESGMPKERFSAEFPKEGPSILRIQQVVRGDSAAYFCASRSGQNTEAFFGQGTRLTVV.

This clone was counted once. This chain links TRBV12-3 or TRBV12-4 with TRBJ2-1, with TRBD2 identical over 10 bases. With V trimmed by 2 bases and J by 9 bases, 1 base remained unmatched. This CDR3 spans 13 amino acids. The CDR3 here is CASSLSGGGEQFF. The CDR3 region has the DNA TGTGCCAGCAGTTTAAGCGGGGGGGGTGAGCAGTTCTTC.

V gene TRBV19 combines with J gene TRBJ2-7, with D perhaps matching TRBD1 or TRBD2 (5 bases each). V shed 8 bases and J shed 7 bases, with 12 bases lying between them. The CDR3 covers 11 residues. Germline CDR1 is LNHDA and CDR2 is SQIVND (reference sequence). The CDR3 sequence: CASRGAWEQYF. The DNA for the CDR3 is TGTGCCAGTCGAGGGGCGTGGGAGCAGTACTTC. Filled out from reference TRBV19 and TRBJ2-7, the complete variable domain reads DGGITQSPKYLFRKEGQNVTLSCEQNLNHDAMYWYRQDPGQGLRLIYYSQIVNDFQKGDIAEGYSVSREKKESFPLTVTSAQKNPTAFYLCASRGAWEQYFGPGTRLTVT.

V gene TRBV5-1 combines with J gene TRBJ1-1; 7 nucleotides agree with TRBD1. The CDR3 has 15 residues. Unmatched junction bases numbered 9, after V lost 4 bases and J lost 3 bases. CDR1 and CDR2 (germline): SGHRS, YFSETQ. DNA of the CDR3: TGCGCCAGCAGCGAGGACAGGACCGGGGACACTGAAGCTTTCTTT. Translation: CASSEDRTGDTEAFF.

The J gene is TRBJ2-3, the V gene TRBV5-1; no clear D. This CDR3 has 13 residues. The germline V and J ends were trimmed by 3 bases and 3 bases, with 8 bases remaining between them. From germline, CDR1 is SGHRS and CDR2 YFSETQ. In DNA form, the CDR3 reads TGCGCCAGCAGCTCGGGCGATACAGATACGCAGTATTTT. It encodes CASSSGDTDTQYF. Full variable domain (rest looked up from reference TRBV5-1 and TRBJ2-3): KAGVTQTPRYLIKTRGQQVTLSCSPISGHRSVSWYQQTPGQGLQFLFEYFSETQRNKGNFPGRFSGRQFSNSRSEMNVSTLELGDSALYLCASSSGDTDTQYFGPGTRLTVL.

The chain combines TRBV11-2 with TRBJ2-1, with TRBD1 matching over 11 bases. V lost 3 bases to trimming and J lost 6 bases; unmatched junction nucleotides: 7. The CDR3 consists of 16 residues. Germline CDR1 reads SGHAT; CDR2 reads FQNNGV. The CDR3 spells CASSLRGQGARNEQFF. The CDR3 nucleotides are TGTGCCAGCAGCTTGCGAGGACAGGGGGCTCGCAATGAGCAGTTCTTC.